Sequencing of this TCR beta chain was carried out in a study of blood T cell repertoires in COVID-19. At the level of the study: There were acute and convalescent COVID-19 samples, and they came from the United States, Italy and Spain.

This clone was detected once. This CDR3 spans 16 amino acids. Losses at the gene ends were 5 bases for V and 2 bases for J; bases not matched to a gene: 6. Germline assignment: CDR1 SGHAT and CDR2 FQNNGV. Each participant's cohort was designated according to participant-reported clinical history. Donors in Cohort 3 who had recovered were those with two negative PCRs, healthcare professional clearance, or resolution of their symptoms. Original data processing: Quantification of nucleated cells was approximated via reference gene primer amplification. Method: immunoSEQ multiplex PCR; TCRdb's copy keeps in-frame clones and lacks some. V and J calls and clone size are as listed in that table; D and trimming were resolved from the DNA. The top ten hold approximately 2.5% of the sample, which has roughly 280,000 clones, approximately 92% seen once.

This receptor was taken from a woman under 30 who had recovered from COVID-19. This chain joins TRBV11-2 and TRBJ2-1, with 10 bases lining up with TRBD1. The sequenced sample was PBMCs or T cells enriched from blood (not recorded which). The CDR3 DNA reads TGTGCCAGCAGCGGGATCGGACAGGGGGCCTACAATGAGCAGTTCTTC. Amino acids: CASSGIGQGAYNEQFF.